This T cell receptor (beta chain) stems from a study of cytomegalovirus exposure and HLA in healthy donors. Study outcomes and limitations: Sequence variants that were highly shared formed a cluster that was likely a sequencing artifact. The listing of 150 to 200 TCR beta chains classed them as cytomegalovirus-associated.

Healthy donors of bone marrow made up the group. This clone was counted once. Its antigen remains unidentified. The PCR had 60 Vbeta and 13 Jbeta primers. Sequencing used immunoSEQ multiplex PCR; TCRdb keeps in-frame clones, though not all of them. Here the sample spans around 110,000 clones, around three quarters being singletons. Germline V gene data show CDR1 as SGHRS and CDR2 as YFSETQ. The CDR3 spans 15 residues. Trimming at V came to 4 bases and at J to 6 bases, leaving 7 bases not matched to a gene. The sequence was obtained from a man aged 30 to 39 in good health and CMV-seropositive. Sequencing used PBMCs. The genes are TRBV5-1 and TRBJ1-6; 7 positions match TRBD1. The CDR3 is CASSLQGQVNSPLHF. CDR3 sequence (DNA): TGCGCCAGCAGCCTTCAAGGACAGGTTAATTCACCCCTCCACTTT.